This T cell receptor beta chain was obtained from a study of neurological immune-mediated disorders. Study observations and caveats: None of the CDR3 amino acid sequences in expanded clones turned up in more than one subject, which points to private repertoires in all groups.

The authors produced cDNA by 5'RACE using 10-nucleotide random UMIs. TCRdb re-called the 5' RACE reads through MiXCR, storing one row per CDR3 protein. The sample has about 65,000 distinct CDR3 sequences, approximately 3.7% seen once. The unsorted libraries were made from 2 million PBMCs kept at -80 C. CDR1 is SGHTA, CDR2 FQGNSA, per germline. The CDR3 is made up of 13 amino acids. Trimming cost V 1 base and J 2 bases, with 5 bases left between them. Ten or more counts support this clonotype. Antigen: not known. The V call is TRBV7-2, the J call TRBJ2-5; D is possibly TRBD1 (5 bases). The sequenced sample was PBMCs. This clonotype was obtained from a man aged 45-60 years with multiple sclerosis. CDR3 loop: CASSLGQQETQYF. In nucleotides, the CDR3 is TGTGCCAGCAGCTTAGGACAGCAAGAGACCCAGTACTTC.